Listed below are T cell receptor beta chains from one sample, sequenced in a study of T cell responses to AZD1222 COVID-19 vaccine. Clones were sequenced by immunoSEQ multiplex PCR, and TCRdb holds only the in-frame ones, with some missing. The sample holds 70,000 or so clones, about 90% seen once. The sample in question was peripheral blood, obtained on day 0 of AZD1222 vaccination. Receptor source: an adult in good health. CDR3s include the opening cysteine and the closing phenylalanine or tryptophan. The D gene is left open where the match is weak. The listing skips clone size in some rows; elsewhere it reads once, few, many or a size class.

TRBJ1-3 | . | . | TRBV5-6 | TGTGCCAGCGAGAGGTGGGTCTTGTCTGGAAACACCATATATTTT | CASERWVLSGNTIYF
TRBJ2-1 | . | . | TRBV14 | TGTGCCAGCAGCCAAGAACCGGACAATCACCATGTCTATGAGCAGTTCTTC | CASSQEPDNHHVYEQFF
TRBJ2-5 | TRBD2 | . | TRBV27 | TGTGCCAGCAGGAAACTAGCGGGAGGGCGAGAGACCCAGTACTTC | CASRKLAGGRETQYF
TRBJ1-2 | . | few | TRBV7-8 | TGTGCCAGCAGCTTAGGGACAGTCTATGGCTACACCTTC | CASSLGTVYGYTF
TRBJ2-2 | TRBD2 | . | TRBV10-1 | TGCGCCAGCAGCCGTGAGCGGGACAACACCGGGGAGCTGTTTTTT | CASSRERDNTGELFF
TRBJ2-2 | . | few | TRBV27 | TGTGCCAGCAGTTTATCGCGGCAGTATAACAAGGGGGGGGAGCTGTTTTTT | CASSLSRQYNKGGELFF
TRBJ2-3 | TRBD2 | . | TRBV27 | TGTGCCAGCAGTTTGGAACCGACTAGCGTCCCCACAGATACGCAGTATTTT | CASSLEPTSVPTDTQYF
TRBJ2-2 | . | . | TRBV21-1 | TGTGCCAGCAGCAAAGCGCGTCGGCATATCCATCACGCGAACACCGGGGAGCTGTTTTTT | CASSKARRHIHHANTGELFF
TRBJ1-1 | . | . | TRBV2 | TGTGCCAGCAGTCGACAGGCAGAAGCTTTCTTT | CASSRQAEAFF
TRBJ2-7 | . | . | TRBV7-9 | TGTGCCAGCAGCTTAGGCGGGCAGATCTACGAGCAGTACTTC | CASSLGGQIYEQYF
TRBJ1-1 | . | . | TRBV29-1 | TGCAGCGTTGGGAGGGACCTGAACACTGAAGCTTTCTTT | CSVGRDLNTEAFF
TRBJ2-3 | TRBD2 | . | TRBV7-9 | TGTGCCAGCAGCTTGACTAGCGGCACAGATACGCAGTATTTT | CASSLTSGTDTQYF
TRBJ2-1 | TRBD2 | . | TRBV3-1/TRBV3-2 | TGTGCCAGCAGCCAAGATTACAGCGGGAGGAGATACAATGAGCAGTTCTTC | CASSQDYSGRRYNEQFF
TRBJ2-5 | . | . | TRBV7-3 | TGTGCCAGCAGCTCGACCCACGAGGGGACCCAGTACTTC | CASSSTHEGTQYF
TRBJ2-1 | TRBD2 | . | TRBV5-1 | TGCGCCAGCAGCTTGGGAGGAGCGGGGGGCTCCAATGAGCAGTTCTTC | CASSLGGAGGSNEQFF
TRBJ2-5 | . | . | TRBV7-9 | TGTGCCAGCAGCTTAGAGGGTGTGAGATCGGGGACCCAGTACTTC | CASSLEGVRSGTQYF
TRBJ2-7 | TRBD1 | few | TRBV24-1 | TGTGCCACTTCCGCCCCGGACAGGGGGCCCGAGCAGTACTTC | CATSAPDRGPEQYF
TRBJ2-7 | . | . | TRBV3-1/TRBV3-2 | TGTGCCAGCAGTCTCAGAAATAGCGAGCAGTACTTC | CASSLRNSEQYF
TRBJ1-5 | . | . | TRBV5-1 | TGCGCCAGCAGCTTGGGTGAGGGGTTGAATCAGCCCCAGCATTTT | CASSLGEGLNQPQHF
TRBJ2-1 | TRBD2 | . | TRBV2 | TGTGCCTTTGTGGGACTAGCGTCCTACAATGAGCAGTTCTTC | CAFVGLASYNEQFF
TRBJ1-1 | TRBD1 | few | TRBV18 | TGTGCCAGCTCACTACAGGGGTGGGGCACTGAAGCTTTCTTT | CASSLQGWGTEAFF
TRBJ2-7 | TRBD1 | once | TRBV6-9 | TGTGCCAGCAGTTTCGGACAGGGTACGAGGCAGTACTTC | CASSFGQGTRQYF
TRBJ1-2 | TRBD1 | . | TRBV28 | TGTGCCAGCACCCTAAGACAGGGGAGGGCATACTATGGCTACACCTTC | CASTLRQGRAYYGYTF
TRBJ2-6 | . | . | TRBV11-3 | TGTGCCAGCAGCCCTACTAAGTCAGCCTCTGGGGCCAACGTCCTGACTTTC | CASSPTKSASGANVLTF
TRBJ1-1 | . | . | TRBV7-9 | TGTGCCAGCAGCTTAGGTTCTGCAGGGGTAGCCACTGAAGCTTTCTTT | CASSLGSAGVATEAFF
TRBJ1-4 | . | . | TRBV3-1/TRBV3-2 | TGTGCCAGCACCCTCCTGAGCGGGGGTTTGCAAAAACTGTTTTTT | CASTLLSGGLQKLFF
TRBJ2-1 | TRBD2 | . | TRBV10-1 | TGCGCCAGCAGTGAGTCGGGACTAGGTCGGGAGAACAACTACAATGAGCAGTTCTTC | CASSESGLGRENNYNEQFF
TRBJ2-7 | TRBD2 | . | TRBV27 | TGTGCCAGCAGTTTAACACTAGCGGGAGCTCGCTACGAGCAGTACTTC | CASSLTLAGARYEQYF
TRBJ2-7 | TRBD1 | . | TRBV10-3 | TGTGCCATCAGTGAGAGGACAGGGGGGATCGACGAGCAGTACTTC | CAISERTGGIDEQYF
TRBJ1-2 | TRBD1 | . | TRBV6-5 | TGTGCCAGCAGGGACAGGCGTAGTTCCTACACCTTC | CASRDRRSSYTF
TRBJ2-3 | TRBD1 | . | TRBV6-1 | TGTGCCAGCAGTGAAGATTTGAGGGGACAGGCCGCGCAGTATTTT | CASSEDLRGQAAQYF
TRBJ2-7 | . | . | TRBV6-5 | TGTGCCAGCAGTTACTGGGGGGAGTCACCCTACGAGCAGTACTTC | CASSYWGESPYEQYF
TRBJ1-1 | . | . | TRBV9 | TGTGCCAGCAGCGCGGAGGGCCCTATGAACACTGAAGCTTTCTTT | CASSAEGPMNTEAFF
TRBJ2-5 | . | . | TRBV6-2/TRBV6-3 | TGTGCCAGCAGTTACGGTGGGGGGATCCAAGAGACCCAGTACTTC | CASSYGGGIQETQYF
TRBJ2-7 | . | . | TRBV11-2 | TGTGCCAGCAGCTTAGAACAGCGACGCTACGAGCAGTACTTC | CASSLEQRRYEQYF
TRBJ1-2 | TRBD1 | . | TRBV4-1 | TGCGCCAGCAGCCAAGTCGTGACAGGGGGCAACTATGGCTACACCTTC | CASSQVVTGGNYGYTF
TRBJ1-4 | . | . | TRBV6-2/TRBV6-3 | TGTGCCAGCAGTTACCCGCCGGGTCTCGCGGGTGAAAAACTGTTTTTT | CASSYPPGLAGEKLFF
TRBJ1-3 | TRBD1 | . | TRBV7-9 | TGTGCCAGCAACCTATGGGACAGGGGGCGCGTCGGAAACACCATATATTTT | CASNLWDRGRVGNTIYF
TRBJ1-1 | . | . | TRBV28 | TGTGCCAGCAGCCTCCCCCCGGGGCCAGCCTCTGAAGCTTTCTTT | CASSLPPGPASEAFF
TRBJ2-5 | TRBD1 | . | TRBV7-2 | TGTGCCAGCAGCTCGGACAGGGGAGAGACCCAGTACTTC | CASSSDRGETQYF